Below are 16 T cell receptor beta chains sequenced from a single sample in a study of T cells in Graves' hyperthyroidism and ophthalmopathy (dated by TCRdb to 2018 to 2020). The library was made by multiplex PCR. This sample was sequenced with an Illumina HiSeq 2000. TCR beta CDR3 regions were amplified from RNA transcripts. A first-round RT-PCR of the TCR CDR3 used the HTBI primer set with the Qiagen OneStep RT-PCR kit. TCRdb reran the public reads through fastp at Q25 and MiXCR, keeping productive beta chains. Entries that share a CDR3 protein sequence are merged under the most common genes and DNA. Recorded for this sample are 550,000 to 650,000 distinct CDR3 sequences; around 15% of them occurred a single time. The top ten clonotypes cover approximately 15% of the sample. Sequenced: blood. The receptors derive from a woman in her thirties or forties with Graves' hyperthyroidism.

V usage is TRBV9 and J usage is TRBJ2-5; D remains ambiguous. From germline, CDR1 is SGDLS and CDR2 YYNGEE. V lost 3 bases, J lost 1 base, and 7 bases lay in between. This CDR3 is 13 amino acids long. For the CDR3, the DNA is TGTGCCAGCAGCGCTGGGTTCCAAGAGACCCAGTACTTC. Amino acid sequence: CASSAGFQETQYF.

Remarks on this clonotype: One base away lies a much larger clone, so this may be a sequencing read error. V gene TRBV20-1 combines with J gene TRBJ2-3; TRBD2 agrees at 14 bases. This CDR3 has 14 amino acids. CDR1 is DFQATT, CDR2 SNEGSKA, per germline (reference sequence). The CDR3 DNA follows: TGCAGTGCTAGGACTAGCGGGAGGGACGATATGCAGTATTTT. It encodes CSARTSGRDDMQYF.

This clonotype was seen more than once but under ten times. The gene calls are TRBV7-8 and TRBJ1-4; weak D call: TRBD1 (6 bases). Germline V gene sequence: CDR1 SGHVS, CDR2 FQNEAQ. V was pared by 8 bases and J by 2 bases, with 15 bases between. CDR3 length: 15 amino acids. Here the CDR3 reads CASSRGGWTNEKLFF. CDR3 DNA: TGTGCCAGCTCGAGAGGGGGGTGGACTAATGAAAAACTGTTTTTT. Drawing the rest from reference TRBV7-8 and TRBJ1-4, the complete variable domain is GAGVSQSPRYKVAKRGQDVALRCDPISGHVSLFWYQQALGQGPEFLTYFQNEAQLDKSGLPSDRFFAERPEGSVSTLKIQRTQQEDSAVYLCASSRGGWTNEKLFFGSGTQLSVL.

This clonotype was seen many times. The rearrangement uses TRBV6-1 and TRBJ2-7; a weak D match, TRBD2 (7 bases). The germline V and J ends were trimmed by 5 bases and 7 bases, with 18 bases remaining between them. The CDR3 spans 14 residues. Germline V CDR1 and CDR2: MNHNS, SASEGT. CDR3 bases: TGTGCCAGCAGTCTGGAACAGGGAGGGTATGAGCAGTACTTC. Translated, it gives CASSLEQGGYEQYF.

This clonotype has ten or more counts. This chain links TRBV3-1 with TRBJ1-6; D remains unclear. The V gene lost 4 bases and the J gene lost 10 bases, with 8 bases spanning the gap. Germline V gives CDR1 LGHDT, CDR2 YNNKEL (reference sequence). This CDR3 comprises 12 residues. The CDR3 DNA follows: TGTGCCAGCAGCCCTCCAGGCTCACCCCTCCACTTT. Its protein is CASSPPGSPLHF. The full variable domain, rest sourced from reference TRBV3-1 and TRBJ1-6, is DTAVSQTPKYLVTQMGNDKSIKCEQNLGHDTMYWYKQDSKKFLKIMFSYNNKELIINETVPNRFSPKSPDKAHLNLHINSLELGDSAVYFCASSPPGSPLHFGNGTRLTVT.

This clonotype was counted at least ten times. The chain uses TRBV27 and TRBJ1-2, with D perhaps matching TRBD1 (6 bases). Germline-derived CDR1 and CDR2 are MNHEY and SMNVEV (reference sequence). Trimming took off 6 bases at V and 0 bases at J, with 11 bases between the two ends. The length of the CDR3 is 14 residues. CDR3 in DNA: TGTGCCAGCAGCCCAGGGGTGGCTAACTATGGCTACACCTTC. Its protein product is CASSPGVANYGYTF.

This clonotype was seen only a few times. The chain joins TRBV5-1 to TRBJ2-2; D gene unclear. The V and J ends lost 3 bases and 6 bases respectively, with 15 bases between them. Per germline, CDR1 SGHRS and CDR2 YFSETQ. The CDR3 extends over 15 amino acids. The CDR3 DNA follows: TGCGCCAGCAGCTCGAGCAGTCAGTGGGCCGGGGAGCTGTTTTTT. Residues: CASSSSSQWAGELFF.

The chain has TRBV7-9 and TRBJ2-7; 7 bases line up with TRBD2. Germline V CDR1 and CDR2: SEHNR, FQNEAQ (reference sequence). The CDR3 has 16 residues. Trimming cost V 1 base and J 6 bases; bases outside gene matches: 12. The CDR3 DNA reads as TGTGCCAGCAGCTTAGTTTCGGGACTAAACTCTATCGAGCAGTACTTC. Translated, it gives CASSLVSGLNSIEQYF.

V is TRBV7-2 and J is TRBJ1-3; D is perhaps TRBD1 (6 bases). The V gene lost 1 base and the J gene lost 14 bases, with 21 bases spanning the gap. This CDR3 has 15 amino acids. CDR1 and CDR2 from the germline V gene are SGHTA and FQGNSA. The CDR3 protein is CASSLGGTNSPGVYF. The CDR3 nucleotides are TGTGCCAGCAGCTTAGGCGGGACAAACTCTCCGGGGGTATATTTT.

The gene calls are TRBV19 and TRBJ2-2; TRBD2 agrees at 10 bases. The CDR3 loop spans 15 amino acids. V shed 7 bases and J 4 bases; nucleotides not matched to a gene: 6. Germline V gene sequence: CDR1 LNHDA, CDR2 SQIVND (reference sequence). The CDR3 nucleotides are TGTGCCAGTAAAGGATCTAGCGGGGGCACCGGGGAGCTGTTTTTT. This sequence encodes CASKGSSGGTGELFF.

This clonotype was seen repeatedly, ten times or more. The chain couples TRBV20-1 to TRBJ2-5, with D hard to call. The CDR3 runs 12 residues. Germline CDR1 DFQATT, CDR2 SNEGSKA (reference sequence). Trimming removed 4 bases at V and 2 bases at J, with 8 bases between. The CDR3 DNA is TGCAGTGCTAAGACTGCACAAGAGACCCAGTACTTC. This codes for CSAKTAQETQYF.

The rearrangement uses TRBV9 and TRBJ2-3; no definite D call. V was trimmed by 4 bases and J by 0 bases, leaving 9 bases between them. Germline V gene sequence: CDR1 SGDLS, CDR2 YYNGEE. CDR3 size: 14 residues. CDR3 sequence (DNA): TGTGCCAGCAGCCCCCTCGTGAGCACAGATACGCAGTATTTT. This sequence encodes CASSPLVSTDTQYF.

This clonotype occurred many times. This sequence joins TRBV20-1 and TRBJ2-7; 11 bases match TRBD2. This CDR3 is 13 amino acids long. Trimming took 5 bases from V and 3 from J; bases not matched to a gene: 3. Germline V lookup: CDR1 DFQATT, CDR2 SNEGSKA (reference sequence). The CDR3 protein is CSAAGLAVYEQYF. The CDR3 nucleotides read TGCAGTGCTGCGGGACTAGCGGTCTACGAGCAGTACTTC.

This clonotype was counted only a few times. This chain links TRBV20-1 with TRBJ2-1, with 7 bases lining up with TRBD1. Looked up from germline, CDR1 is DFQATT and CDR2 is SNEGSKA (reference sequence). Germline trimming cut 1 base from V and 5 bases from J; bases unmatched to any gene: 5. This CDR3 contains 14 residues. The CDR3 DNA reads TGCAGTGCTAGAGGGGGGACAGTTGACAATGAGCAGTTCTTC. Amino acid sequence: CSARGGTVDNEQFF.

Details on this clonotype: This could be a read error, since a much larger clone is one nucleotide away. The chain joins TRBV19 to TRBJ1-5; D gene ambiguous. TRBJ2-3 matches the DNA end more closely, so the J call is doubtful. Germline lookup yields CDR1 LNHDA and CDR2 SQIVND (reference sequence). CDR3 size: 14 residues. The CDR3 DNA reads TGTGCCAGTAGTACAACCGGTGGCAATCAGCCCCAGTATTTT. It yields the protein CASSTTGGNQPQYF.

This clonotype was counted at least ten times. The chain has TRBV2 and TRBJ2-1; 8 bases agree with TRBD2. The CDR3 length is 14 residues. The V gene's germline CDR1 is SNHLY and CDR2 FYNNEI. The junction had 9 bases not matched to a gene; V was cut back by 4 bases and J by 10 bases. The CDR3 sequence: CASSASGLAGEQFF. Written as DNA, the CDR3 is TGTGCCAGCAGTGCTAGCGGCTTAGCGGGGGAGCAGTTCTTC.